These T cell receptor beta chains were read from a single sample in a study of T cell responses to AZD1222 COVID-19 vaccine. The table came from immunoSEQ multiplex PCR; TCRdb's copy has only in-frame clones and leaves some out. The data show 85,000 to 100,000 clones, with around 85% seen just once and about 6% held by the top ten. This specimen consisted of peripheral blood, obtained on day 0 of AZD1222 vaccination. The source is an adult in good health. The CDR3 runs from the conserved cysteine through the conserved F or W. A D gene is named only where the DNA matches it firmly. The size of a clone is reported for some rows only, either as once, few or many, or as a class for expanded clones.

d_call	j_call	clone_size	v_call	cdr3_nt	cdr3_aa
NA	TRBJ2-3	NA	TRBV7-2	TGTGCCAGCAGCTTAGAGGGGGGAGGGGGCACAGATACGCAGTATTTT	CASSLEGGGGTDTQYF
TRBD1	TRBJ2-3	once	TRBV10-1	TGCGCCAGCAGTTCGGACAGGGGCTGGGATACGCAGTATTTT	CASSSDRGWDTQYF
NA	TRBJ2-5	NA	TRBV19	TGTGCCAGTAGTATAGGTGAGGGTAGGGGAGAGACCCAGTACTTC	CASSIGEGRGETQYF
NA	TRBJ1-4	NA	TRBV19	TGTGCCAGCAAGGGGGGAAGGGGTGAAAAACTGTTTTTT	CASKGGRGEKLFF
NA	TRBJ2-7	NA	TRBV5-6	TGTGCCAGCAGCTATGGTACCCAAACCTACGAGCAGTACTTC	CASSYGTQTYEQYF
TRBD1	TRBJ2-1	NA	TRBV5-8	TGTGCCAGCAGCATCGGGACAGGGGACAATGAGCAGTTCTTC	CASSIGTGDNEQFF
NA	TRBJ2-5	NA	TRBV5-1	TGCGCCAGCAGCTCTACCGCGGGACAGCGAATGGAGACCCAGTACTTC	CASSSTAGQRMETQYF
TRBD1	TRBJ1-6	NA	TRBV6-6	TGTGCCAGCAGCCACGGGACAGGGAATTCACCCCTCCACTTT	CASSHGTGNSPLHF
NA	TRBJ1-6	NA	TRBV19	TGTGCCAGTAGTATAGAACAGGGTAATTCACCCCTCCACTTT	CASSIEQGNSPLHF
NA	TRBJ2-5	few	TRBV5-8	TGTGCCAGCAGCATGTACAGGGGGGGTGAGACCCAGTACTTC	CASSMYRGGETQYF
NA	TRBJ2-5	NA	TRBV7-3	TGTGCCAGCAGCTTAACTGTCGGAGAGACCCAGTACTTC	CASSLTVGETQYF
NA	TRBJ2-5	NA	TRBV6-5	TGTGCCAGCAGTTTAGGGGTCGCGGAGGGGGAGACCCAGTACTTC	CASSLGVAEGETQYF
TRBD1	TRBJ1-4	once	TRBV6-5	TGTGCCACCTCGACAGGGCTGGGGAGAAAACTGTTTTTT	CATSTGLGRKLFF
NA	TRBJ1-5	NA	TRBV5-8	TGTGCCAGCAGCCCCTCTAGTGGGCCCCAGCATTTT	CASSPSSGPQHF
TRBD2	TRBJ2-7	few	TRBV7-9	TGTGCCAGCAGCCCCAGGACTAGCGTCTACGAGCAGTACTTC	CASSPRTSVYEQYF
TRBD1	TRBJ1-1	NA	TRBV30	TGTGCCTGGAGTGCCGACAGGGGCATGAACACTGAAGCTTTCTTT	CAWSADRGMNTEAFF
TRBD1	TRBJ1-2	NA	TRBV7-2	TGTGCCAGCAGCACCAGACAGGGGGTGATTGGCTACACCTTC	CASSTRQGVIGYTF
NA	TRBJ2-1	NA	TRBV6-5	TGTGCCAGCAGTTACATTTCAGATGAGCAGTTCTTC	CASSYISDEQFF
NA	TRBJ2-2	NA	TRBV7-8	TGTGCCACCAAGCACGGCGGTGGTACCACCGGGGAGCTGTTTTTT	CATKHGGGTTGELFF
NA	TRBJ1-6	NA	TRBV19	TGTGCCAGTAGAAACACCGGGATAGCCAATTCACCCCTCCACTTT	CASRNTGIANSPLHF
NA	TRBJ1-5	NA	TRBV2	TGTGCCAGCAGCGCAAAAGGAGGGAGCAATCAGCCCCAGCATTTT	CASSAKGGSNQPQHF
TRBD1	TRBJ2-7	NA	TRBV18	TGTGCCAGCTCCCGGGACAGGGCTAAGGATGAGCAGTACTTC	CASSRDRAKDEQYF
TRBD1	TRBJ2-2	NA	TRBV24-1	TGTGCCACCTCGCCGACAGGGGGATCGATCGGGGAGCTGTTTTTT	CATSPTGGSIGELFF